These 8 T cell receptor beta chains originate from one sample sequenced in a study of T cells in localized non-small cell lung cancer. Profiling relied on immunoSEQ multiplex PCR, and the TCRdb table lists in-frame clones only, not all of them. The table has 52,000 or so clones, 65% to 85% seen once; the top ten hold approximately 18%. The sequences come from peripheral blood mononuclear cells, collected before any cancer treatment. The receptors come from a man between 40 and 75 years old with stage III lung adenocarcinoma.

The chain employs TRBV5-1 and TRBJ1-3; D ambiguous. Per germline, CDR1 SGHRS and CDR2 YFSETQ. This CDR3 is built from 14 residues. With 0 bases removed from V and 7 bases from J, the gap between germline ends came to 11 bases. The CDR3: CASSLGSVENTIYF. The CDR3 region has the DNA TGCGCCAGCAGCTTGGGCAGCGTAGAGAACACCATATATTTT.

The chain carries TRBV7-9 and TRBJ1-6; D unclear. There are 19 residues in the CDR3. Germline CDR1 SEHNR, CDR2 FQNEAQ (reference sequence). Deletions cut 6 bases from V and 1 base from J, with 22 bases between. CDR3 in amino acids: CASSSPNGRSSSYNSPLHF. DNA of the CDR3: TGTGCCAGCAGTTCCCCGAACGGCCGGTCGAGTTCCTATAATTCACCCCTCCACTTT.

The rearrangement links TRBV7-2 to TRBJ1-3; 7 bases match TRBD1. CDR3 length: 15 amino acids. Trimming took 5 bases from V and 8 from J; bases not matched to a gene: 12. Germline V gene lookup returns CDR1 SGHTA and CDR2 FQGNSA. CDR3 residues: CASSTVNRGFDTIYF. As DNA, the CDR3 is TGTGCCAGCAGCACCGTGAACAGGGGTTTTGACACCATATATTTT.

This clone was counted once. The chain combines TRBV5-1 with TRBJ1-2; 8 bases align to TRBD1. CDR1 is SGHRS and CDR2 is YFSETQ in the germline V gene. CDR3 size: 14 residues. The V and J ends lost 3 bases and 7 bases, in that order; junction bases with no gene match: 8. CDR3 region: CASSSGTGGLGYTF. CDR3 coding DNA: TGCGCCAGCAGCTCGGGAACAGGGGGACTTGGCTACACCTTC.

J is TRBJ2-5 and V is TRBV7-9, with a weak D call TRBD2 (5 bases). In germline, CDR1 is SEHNR, CDR2 FQNEAQ (reference sequence). The V end was cut by 1 base, the J end by 0 bases, with 9 bases between. The CDR3 spans 15 residues. The CDR3 DNA follows: TGTGCCAGCAGCTTAGTAACCGGGGACCAAGAGACCCAGTACTTC. It codes for CASSLVTGDQETQYF. The whole variable domain, filled in from reference TRBV7-9 and TRBJ2-5, reads DTGVSQNPRHKITKRGQNVTFRCDPISEHNRLYWYRQTLGQGPEFLTYFQNEAQLEKSRLLSDRFSAERPKGSFSTLEIQRTEQGDSAMYLCASSLVTGDQETQYFGPGTRLLVL.

The chain uses TRBV9 and TRBJ2-4, with 7 positions matching TRBD2. Looked up from germline, CDR1 is SGDLS and CDR2 is YYNGEE. Losses at the gene ends were 0 bases for V and 4 bases for J; bases not matched to a gene: 4. The CDR3 has 15 amino acids. The DNA for the CDR3 is TGTGCCAGCAGCGTAGCGGGGGGACCGAAAAACATTCAGTACTTC. Translated: CASSVAGGPKNIQYF.

CDR3 amino acids: CAISPGGQNQPQHF. The CDR3 DNA reads as TGTGCCATCAGTCCTGGGGGACAGAATCAGCCCCAGCATTTT. V is TRBV10-3 and J is TRBJ1-5; TRBD1 agrees at 7 bases. The CDR3 is 14 residues long. V trimming: 5 bases; J trimming: 4 bases; junction bases outside the gene matches: 5. CDR1 and CDR2 (germline): ENHRY, SYGVKD.

The rearrangement uses TRBV19 and TRBJ2-3; D is perhaps TRBD2 (5 bases). There are 16 residues in the CDR3. CDR1 is LNHDA, CDR2 SQIVND, per germline (reference sequence). V lost 6 bases and J lost 0, with 16 bases in between. Written as DNA, the CDR3 is TGTGCCAGTAGCCCTGGACCGGGAACTAGCACAGATACGCAGTATTTT. This encodes CASSPGPGTSTDTQYF. The variable domain in full, completed from reference TRBV19 and TRBJ2-3, reads DGGITQSPKYLFRKEGQNVTLSCEQNLNHDAMYWYRQDPGQGLRLIYYSQIVNDFQKGDIAEGYSVSREKKESFPLTVTSAQKNPTAFYLCASSPGPGTSTDTQYFGPGTRLTVL.